The following is a T cell receptor beta chain sequence with its context. Its antigen remains unknown. The data are from a study of OX40 agonist ivuxolimab in advanced cancers. Study-level findings and limits: The study observed clonal expansion of CD4+ and CD8+ blood T cells by week 6 at 0.1 to 3.0 mg/kg. Near-lowest levels of clonal expansion characterized partial responders at 0.1-3.0 mg/kg. Low normalized T-cell clonal expansion also characterized some of the nonresponders.

Sequencing was performed with immunoSEQ multiplex PCR; in TCRdb, only in-frame clones are kept and a portion is missing. This sample has approximately 89,000 clones, with 91% found just once. Germline CDR1 is MNHNY and CDR2 is SVGAGI (reference sequence). V lost 2 bases and J lost 5; bases outside the gene matches: 6. The CDR3 runs 15 residues. V and J are TRBV6-6 and TRBJ2-7, with 10 bases lining up with TRBD1. This receptor was identified in an adult with an advanced solid tumor such as melanoma, head and neck, liver or kidney cancer. The specimen was CD4+ or CD8+ T cells sorted from blood, collected in a trial of the OX40 agonist ivuxolimab. DNA for the CDR3: TGTGCCAGCAGTTACGGCCGACAGGGGGCCCACGAGCAGTACTTC. It is translated as CASSYGRQGAHEQYF.